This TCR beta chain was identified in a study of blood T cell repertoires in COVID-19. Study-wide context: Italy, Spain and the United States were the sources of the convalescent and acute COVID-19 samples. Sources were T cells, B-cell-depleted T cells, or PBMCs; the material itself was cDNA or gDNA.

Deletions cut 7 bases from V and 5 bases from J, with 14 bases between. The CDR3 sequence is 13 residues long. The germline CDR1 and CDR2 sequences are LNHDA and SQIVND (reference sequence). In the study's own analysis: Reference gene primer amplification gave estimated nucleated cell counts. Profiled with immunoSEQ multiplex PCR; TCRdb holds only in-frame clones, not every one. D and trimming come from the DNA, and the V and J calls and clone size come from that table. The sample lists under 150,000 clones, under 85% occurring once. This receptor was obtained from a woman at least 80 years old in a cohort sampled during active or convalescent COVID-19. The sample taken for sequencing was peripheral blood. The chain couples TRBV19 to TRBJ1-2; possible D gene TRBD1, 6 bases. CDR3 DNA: TGTGCCAGTACTGACAGGATGATTTATGGCTACACCTTC. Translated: CASTDRMIYGYTF.